Listed below are T cell receptor beta chains from one sample, sequenced in a study of cytomegalovirus exposure and HLA in healthy donors. Profiled with immunoSEQ multiplex PCR; TCRdb holds only in-frame clones, not every one. In the table there are some 120,000 clones, about 80% of which are singletons. Sample: PBMCs. The source is a human donor in good health. CDR3s leave out the opening cysteine and the closing phenylalanine or tryptophan. The order of the fields is J gene, V gene, CDR3 length, CDR3 protein.

TRBJ1-3,TRBV6-5,13,ASSTGGGSGNTIY
TRBJ2-3,TRBV7-9,13,ASSNVGGATDTQY
TRBJ1-3,TRBV7-2,9,ASSLEGMLY
TRBJ1-6,TRBV7-9,15,ASSLAGGRPYNSPLH
TRBJ1-2,TRBV19,12,ASSIGRVGYGYT
TRBJ2-3,TRBV7-9,13,ASSLSGMFTDTQY
TRBJ2-7,TRBV7-8,11,ASSMTGAYEQY
TRBJ2-1,TRBV9,16,ASSVGIKRGRRHNEQF
TRBJ1-2,TRBV18,14,ASSPRRQGAHYGYT
TRBJ2-5,TRBV7-3,13,ASSLGQGRRETQY
TRBJ2-7,TRBV6-5,10,ASRDTLYEQY